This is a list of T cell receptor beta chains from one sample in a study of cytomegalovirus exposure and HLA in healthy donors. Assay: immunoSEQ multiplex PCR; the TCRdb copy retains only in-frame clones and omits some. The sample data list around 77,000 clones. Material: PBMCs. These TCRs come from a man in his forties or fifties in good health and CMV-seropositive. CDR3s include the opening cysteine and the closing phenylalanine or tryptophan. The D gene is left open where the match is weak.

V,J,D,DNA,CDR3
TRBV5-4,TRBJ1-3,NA,TGTGCCAGCAGCTTTCTCTCTGGAAACACCATATATTTT,CASSFLSGNTIYF
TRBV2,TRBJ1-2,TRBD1,TGTGCCAGCACCCGGGACAGGTCCAACCAAGGCTACACCTTC,CASTRDRSNQGYTF
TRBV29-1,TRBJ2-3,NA,TGCAGCGTTCGTGCGGGGAGAGCAGATACGCAGTATTTT,CSVRAGRADTQYF
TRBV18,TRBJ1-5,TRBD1,TGTGCCAGCTCATCAGACAGGGATTATAGCAATCAGCCCCAGCATTTT,CASSSDRDYSNQPQHF
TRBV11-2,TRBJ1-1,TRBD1,TGTGCCAGCAGCGCCAGGGGGAGTAGCGCTGAAGCTTTCTTT,CASSARGSSAEAFF
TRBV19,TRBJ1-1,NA,TGTGCCAGTAGTAGTCCAGGGATCACTGAAGCTTTCTTT,CASSSPGITEAFF
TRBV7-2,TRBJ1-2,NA,TGTGCCAGCAGCCGAGGCATTTTTTACACCTTC,CASSRGIFYTF
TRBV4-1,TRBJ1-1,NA,TGCGCCAGCAGCCAAGATAGTTCGCCAGGGAGGGTTTCGATGACTTTCTTT,CASSQDSSPGRVSMTFF
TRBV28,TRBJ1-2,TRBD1,TGTGCCAGCAGCCCGCGGTATTCGACAGGGGACTATGGCTACACCTTC,CASSPRYSTGDYGYTF
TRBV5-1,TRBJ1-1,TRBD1,TGCGCCAGCAGCTTACAGGGGGGGGATACTGAAGCTTTCTTT,CASSLQGGDTEAFF
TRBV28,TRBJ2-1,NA,TGTGCTACAAGAGGGCGCTACTCTGCTAGGGAGCAGTTCTTC,CATRGRYSAREQFF
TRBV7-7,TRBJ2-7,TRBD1,TGTGCCAGCAGCCCCGGGACAGGGAGCGCCTACGAGCAGTACTTC,CASSPGTGSAYEQYF
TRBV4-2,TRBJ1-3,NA,TGTGCCAGCAGCCAAGGGGGAAAAACGGTAGGGGAAACCATATATTTT,CASSQGGKTVGETIYF
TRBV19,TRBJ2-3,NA,TGTGCCAGTAGTATAGGGCAGGGGCCGCCCTTGGGGGATACGCAGTATTTT,CASSIGQGPPLGDTQYF
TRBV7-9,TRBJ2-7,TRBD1,TGTGCCAGCAGCTTAGGCGTCGGACAGGGGGTCTCCTACGAGCAGTACTTC,CASSLGVGQGVSYEQYF
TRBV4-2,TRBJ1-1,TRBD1,TGTGCCAGCAGGCAGGGGACAGCAGACACTGAAGCTTTCTTT,CASRQGTADTEAFF
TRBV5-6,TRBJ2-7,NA,TGTGCCAGCAGCTTGGCCGGCAGGGATCTGTACGAGCAGTACTTC,CASSLAGRDLYEQYF
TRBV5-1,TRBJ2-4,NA,TGCGCCAGCAGCTTGACCGGGATAGAAACAAACATTCAGTACTTC,CASSLTGIETNIQYF
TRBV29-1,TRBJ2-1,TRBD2,TGCAGCGTTAGAATAGCGGGAGGAGGAAATGAGCAGTTCTTC,CSVRIAGGGNEQFF
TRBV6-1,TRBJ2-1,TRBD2,TGTGCCAGCAGTGAAATGGGAGGGTTTGGCAATGAGCAGTTCTTC,CASSEMGGFGNEQFF
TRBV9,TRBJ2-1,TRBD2,TGTGCCAGCAGCACTCCGGGACTAGCGGGTTACAATGAGCAGTTCTTC,CASSTPGLAGYNEQFF
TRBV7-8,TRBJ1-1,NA,TGTGCCAGCAGCTGGACTGCGCAGAACACTGAAGCTTTCTTT,CASSWTAQNTEAFF
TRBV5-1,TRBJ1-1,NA,TGCGCCAGCAGCCCCGAGGGTGGAGTAAGCAACACTGAAGCTTTCTTT,CASSPEGGVSNTEAFF
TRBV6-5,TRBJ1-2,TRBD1,TGTGCCAGCAGCCAGGGACAGACCCTCTATGGCTACACCTTC,CASSQGQTLYGYTF
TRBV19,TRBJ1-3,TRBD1,TGTGCCAGTATCGCTCGTGGGGACAGGGTGTTTGGAAACACCATATATTTT,CASIARGDRVFGNTIYF
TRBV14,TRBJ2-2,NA,TGTGCCAGCAGCCAATGGGTGGAGCGGGAGCTGTTTTTT,CASSQWVERELFF
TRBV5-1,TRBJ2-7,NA,TGCGCCAGCAGCGTGGGCGCCTACGAGCAGTACTTC,CASSVGAYEQYF
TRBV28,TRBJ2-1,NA,TGTGCCAGCAGCCCGGGACGGATGGCGGGGAATGAGCAGTTCTTC,CASSPGRMAGNEQFF
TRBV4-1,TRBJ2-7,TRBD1,TGCGCCAGCCTCAAAGGGGACAGGGGTGCGGGCGAGCAGTACTTC,CASLKGDRGAGEQYF
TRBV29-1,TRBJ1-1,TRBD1,TGCAGCGCCTTTCAGGGGGAAGCTGAAGCTTTCTTT,CSAFQGEAEAFF
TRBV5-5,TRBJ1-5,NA,TGTGCCAGCAGCACGGGGATCTATAGCAATCAGCCCCAGCATTTT,CASSTGIYSNQPQHF
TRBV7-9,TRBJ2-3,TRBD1,TGTGCCAGCATTAACACGAGACAGGGGGCCCCAGATACGCAGTATTTT,CASINTRQGAPDTQYF
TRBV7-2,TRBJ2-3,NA,TGTGCCAGCAATAGACAGGTCGACGCAGATACGCAGTATTTT,CASNRQVDADTQYF
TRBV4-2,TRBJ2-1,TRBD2,TGTGCCAGCAGCCAAGACGGGGGGGACAATGAGCAGTTCTTC,CASSQDGGDNEQFF
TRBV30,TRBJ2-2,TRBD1,TGTGCCTGGTACAGGGGGCGAAACACCGGGGAGCTGTTTTTT,CAWYRGRNTGELFF
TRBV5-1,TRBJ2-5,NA,TGCGCCAGCAGCTTGGTGCCAGGGCGCGGAGAGACCCAGTACTTC,CASSLVPGRGETQYF
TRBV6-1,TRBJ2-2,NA,TGTGCCAGCAGTGACGCCGTAGAGAACACCGGGGAGCTGTTTTTT,CASSDAVENTGELFF
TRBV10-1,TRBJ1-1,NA,TGCGCCAGCAGTGAAGTGGGAGGCACTGAAGCTTTCTTT,CASSEVGGTEAFF
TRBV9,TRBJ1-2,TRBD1,TGTGCCAGCAGCGTGGGACAGGGGAACTATGGCTACACCTTC,CASSVGQGNYGYTF
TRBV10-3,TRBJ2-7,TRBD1,TGTGCCATCAGTTGGACAGGGGGAGACTACGAGCAGTACTTC,CAISWTGGDYEQYF
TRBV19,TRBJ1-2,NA,TGTGCCAGTAGAGAGGAGGGAAAGGGTGACTATGGCTACACCTTC,CASREEGKGDYGYTF
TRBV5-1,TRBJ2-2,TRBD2,TGCGCCAGCAGCCCCCGACTAGCGGGGGGGCGGGACACCGGGGAGCTGTTTTTT,CASSPRLAGGRDTGELFF
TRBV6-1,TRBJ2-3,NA,TGTGCCAGCAGTCCCCCCCGAGTGGAGGGGGATACGCAGTATTTT,CASSPPRVEGDTQYF
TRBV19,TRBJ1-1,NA,TGTGCCAGTATACCGACAGGTAACACTGAAGCTTTCTTT,CASIPTGNTEAFF
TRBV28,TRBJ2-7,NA,TGTGCCAGCAGTTCCCGGACAGGGAGGCGGGAGGGCCAGGACGAGCAGTACTTC,CASSSRTGRREGQDEQYF
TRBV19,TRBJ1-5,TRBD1,TGTGCCAGTAGTATTTTAGGGACAGCAGGGAATCAGCCCCAGCATTTT,CASSILGTAGNQPQHF
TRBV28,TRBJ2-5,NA,TGTGCCAGCAGTGTACTAGAGGGAGAGACCCAGTACTTC,CASSVLEGETQYF
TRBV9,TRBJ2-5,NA,TGTGCCAGCAGCGTAGCAGGGTGGCACCAAGAGACCCAGTACTTC,CASSVAGWHQETQYF
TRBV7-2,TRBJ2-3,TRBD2,TGTGCCAGCAGCTTCCCGGGGGTAGCGGGAGGGCGCACAGATACGCAGTATTTT,CASSFPGVAGGRTDTQYF
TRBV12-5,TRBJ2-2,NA,TGTGCTAGTGCCATTGGGGGGGCGCGGGGCACCGGGGAGCTGTTTTTT,CASAIGGARGTGELFF
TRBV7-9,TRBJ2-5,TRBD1,TGTGCCAGCAGCTTAGGGGGACAGGGCCAAGAGACCCAGTACTTC,CASSLGGQGQETQYF
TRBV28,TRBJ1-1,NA,TGTGCCAGCAGTTTCCGAGGGACATGGGCGGGTGAAGCTTTCTTT,CASSFRGTWAGEAFF
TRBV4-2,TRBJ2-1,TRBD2,TGTGCCAGCAGCCTAGGGGCGGGGGATCTCAATGAGCAGTTCTTC,CASSLGAGDLNEQFF
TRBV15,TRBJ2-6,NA,TGTGCCACCAGCAGAGATAGGGAGACAGGGGCCAACGTCCTGACTTTC,CATSRDRETGANVLTF